Sequencing of this TCR beta chain was carried out in a study of T cell responses to AZD1222 COVID-19 vaccine. TCRdb keeps only in-frame clones here, not all; method: immunoSEQ multiplex PCR. The table has about 81,000 clones, about 91% seen once. General study results and limits: Sampling that yielded the repertoires occurred only after the peak T cell response. Females outnumbered males among donors, who were mostly white British; clonal diversity was possibly underestimated. Researchers report vaccine-associated CD4 TCRs spanning spike, with dominance at 160-218 and 743-854. Among those given AZD1222, only five or six were seropositive at baseline.

From germline, CDR1 is SSHAT and CDR2 FNYEAQ (reference sequence). J gave up 2 bases and V 1 base, and 10 bases lay outside the gene matches. The CDR3 has 17 amino acids. About this clone itself: Its specificity is unknown.

The sequenced sample was peripheral blood, obtained 28 days after the second AZD1222 dose. This TCR was recovered from an adult who received the AZD1222 COVID-19 vaccine. The rearrangement joins TRBV7-7 to TRBJ2-5, with 7 bases fitting TRBD2. The CDR3, as DNA: TGTGCCAGCAGCTTAGGGGCCCTCGGGGGAGGGCAAGAGACCCAGTACTTC. Protein sequence: CASSLGALGGGQETQYF.